This T cell receptor beta chain appears in the sequencing data of a study of blood T cell repertoires in COVID-19. Looking at the study overall: Whether acute or convalescent, the COVID-19 samples came from the United States, Italy and Spain.

As handled by the study authors: Amplification of reference gene primers provided the estimated nucleated cell counts. Assay used: immunoSEQ multiplex PCR; TCRdb lists only in-frame clones, some missing. V, J and clone size are taken as reported in that table, and D and trimming were inferred from the DNA itself. The data show about 120,000 clones, just over 90% seen once. This clone has just a few counts. Trimming at V came to 3 bases and at J to 2 bases, leaving 6 bases not matched to a gene. Germline CDR1 reads LNHDA; CDR2 reads SQIVND (reference sequence). The CDR3 length is 16 residues. The TCR was taken from a human donor with active COVID-19. The donor label of this sample is uncertain. This chain connects TRBV19 to TRBJ2-2; 7 bases match TRBD2. The sequenced sample consisted of peripheral blood. For the CDR3, the DNA is TGTGCCAGTAGTATTTTAGCGGGTGTAAACACCGGGGAGCTGTTTTTT. Translated, it gives CASSILAGVNTGELFF. Based on the CDR3 plus reference TRBV19 and TRBJ2-2, the full variable domain is DGGITQSPKYLFRKEGQNVTLSCEQNLNHDAMYWYRQDPGQGLRLIYYSQIVNDFQKGDIAEGYSVSREKKESFPLTVTSAQKNPTAFYLCASSILAGVNTGELFFGEGSRLTVL.